These T cell receptor beta chains were read from a single sample in a study of blood T cell repertoires in COVID-19. Only in-frame clones appear in the TCRdb table, and some are missing; sequencing was by immunoSEQ multiplex PCR. The top ten clones hold 9.5% to 14% of a sample with 200,000 to 250,000 clones, 70% to 90% of them seen once. The sample consisted of PBMCs or T cells enriched from blood (not recorded which). Receptor source: a man aged 25-40 years who had recovered from COVID-19. CDR3s include the opening cysteine and the closing phenylalanine or tryptophan. Fields, in order: D gene, V gene, J gene, clone size, CDR3 protein, CDR3 DNA. A D gene is named only where the DNA matches it firmly. Rows give clone size only sometimes, using once, few, many, or a class for an expanded clone.

TRBD1	TRBV6-5	TRBJ1-5	.	CASRIRQGSNQPQHF	TGTGCCAGCAGAATAAGACAGGGCAGCAATCAGCCCCAGCATTTT
.	TRBV6-2/TRBV6-3	TRBJ1-2	few	CASSEQPDRPNYGYTF	TGTGCCAGCAGCGAACAGCCGGACAGACCTAACTATGGCTACACCTTC
.	TRBV19	TRBJ2-7	.	CASSFGYEQYF	TGTGCCAGTAGCTTCGGCTACGAGCAGTACTTC
.	TRBV11-3	TRBJ2-5	.	CASSPRQTETQYF	TGTGCCAGCAGCCCTCGACAGACCGAGACCCAGTACTTC
TRBD2	TRBV4-3	TRBJ2-2	.	CASSQDLRGGVVGELFF	TGCGCCAGCAGCCAAGATCTTCGGGGGGGCGTAGTCGGGGAGCTGTTTTTT
.	TRBV7-3	TRBJ2-3	.	CASSQLTSTDTQYF	TGTGCCAGCAGCCAACTGACTAGCACAGATACGCAGTATTTT
TRBD1	TRBV11-1	TRBJ1-6	once	CASSRGQGNSPLHF	TGTGCCAGCAGCCGGGGACAGGGCAATTCACCCCTCCACTTT
TRBD1	TRBV5-1	TRBJ2-1	once	CASSLAPPGQGLGEQFF	TGCGCCAGCAGCTTGGCCCCGCCGGGACAGGGATTGGGGGAGCAGTTCTTC
TRBD1	TRBV27	TRBJ2-3	.	CASSSPMTGGEDTQYF	TGTGCCAGCAGCTCCCCGATGACAGGGGGCGAAGATACGCAGTATTTT
.	TRBV28	TRBJ2-3	.	CASMADGSLNTDTQYF	TGTGCCAGCATGGCTGACGGGAGCCTAAATACAGATACGCAGTATTTT
.	TRBV12-3/TRBV12-4	TRBJ1-1	few	CASSTGLNTEAFF	TGTGCCAGCAGCACAGGATTGAACACTGAAGCTTTCTTT
.	TRBV7-9	TRBJ1-4	.	CASSLGGVGLFF	TGTGCCAGCAGCCTTGGCGGGGTGGGACTGTTTTTT
.	TRBV11-3	TRBJ2-1	.	CASSLEEDNEQFF	TGTGCCAGCAGCTTAGAGGAGGACAATGAGCAGTTCTTC
.	TRBV27	TRBJ2-7	.	CASSFQGRYEQYF	TGTGCCAGCAGTTTTCAGGGAAGGTACGAGCAGTACTTC
.	TRBV18	TRBJ1-3	.	CASSPTTSSSGNTIYF	TGTGCCAGCTCACCAACCACGTCCAGCTCTGGAAACACCATATATTTT
.	TRBV6-5	TRBJ1-5	.	CASSSDGGNNQPQHF	TGTGCCAGCAGTTCAGATGGGGGGAACAATCAGCCCCAGCATTTT